The 31 T cell receptor beta chains listed next were all sequenced from one sample in a study of glioma-infiltrating T cells after dendritic cell vaccination. Time point noted: after dendritic cell vaccination, including at tumor progression/relapse. The protocol was immunoSEQ multiplex PCR, while the TCRdb copy is restricted to in-frame clones and leaves out a portion. In the table there are tens of thousands of clones, roughly 91% of which are singletons. Specimen: blood, collected after dendritic cell vaccination. These receptors were taken from a human donor with glioblastoma.

The chain is built from TRBV7-7 and TRBJ2-1; 7 bases agree with TRBD2. Germline assignment: CDR1 SSHAT and CDR2 FNYEAQ (reference sequence). The CDR3 covers 14 residues. V was clipped by 5 bases and J by 3 bases; unmatched bases: 4. The CDR3 here is CASSLSGVYNEQFF. The CDR3 DNA follows: TGTGCCAGCAGCCTAAGCGGGGTCTACAATGAGCAGTTCTTC.

V is TRBV11-2 and J is TRBJ2-2; D gene unclear. In germline, CDR1 is SGHAT, CDR2 FQNNGV. The CDR3 runs to 16 residues. Deletions cut 2 bases from V and 7 bases from J, with 17 bases between. Here the CDR3 reads CASSLQVSPLNGELFF. For the CDR3, the DNA is TGTGCCAGCAGCTTACAAGTTAGCCCTCTGAACGGGGAGCTGTTTTTT.

This chain uses TRBV7-2 with TRBJ2-7, with D tentatively TRBD2 (5 bases). Germline values: CDR1 SGHTA, CDR2 FQGNSA. The V gene lost 0 bases and the J gene lost 10 bases, with 16 bases spanning the gap. This CDR3 spans 14 amino acids. In nucleotides, the CDR3 is TGTGCCAGCAGCTTAGCGCTGGCGGGTCCATTTCAGTACTTC. It translates to CASSLALAGPFQYF. Complete variable domain (other parts from reference TRBV7-2 and TRBJ2-7): GAGVSQSPSNKVTEKGKDVELRCDPISGHTALYWYRQSLGQGLEFLIYFQGNSAPDKSGLPSDRFSAERTGGSVSTLTIQRTQQEDSAVYLCASSLALAGPFQYFGPGTRLTVT.

V gene TRBV6-6 combines with J gene TRBJ2-7, with 10 positions matching TRBD2. V dropped 5 bases and J dropped 6; count of bases not matched to a gene: 10. This CDR3 spans 15 amino acids. Germline CDR1 and CDR2: MNHNY and SVGAGI (reference sequence). In DNA form, the CDR3 reads TGTGCCAGCAGTAGATCTAGCGGGAGTTTGTTCGAGCAGTACTTC. Translating it yields CASSRSSGSLFEQYF.

This clone was recorded a few times. The rearrangement joins TRBV6-1 to TRBJ2-6; TRBD2 is a possible D gene (6 bases). Germline CDR1 is MNHNS and CDR2 is SASEGT. The CDR3 is 18 residues long. V was pared by 3 bases and J by 0 bases, with 15 bases between. The CDR3 reads CASSDSRRGYSGANVLTF. In DNA, the CDR3 is TGTGCCAGCAGTGATAGTCGGCGGGGCTACTCTGGGGCCAACGTCCTGACTTTC.

The chain has TRBV2 and TRBJ1-1, with TRBD1 matching 7 bases. This CDR3 contains 14 residues. The V and J ends lost 5 bases and 7 bases, in that order; junction bases with no gene match: 10. Germline assignment: CDR1 SNHLY and CDR2 FYNNEI. CDR3 in amino acids: CASSRETGTGEAFF. The CDR3 DNA reads TGTGCCAGCAGTCGCGAGACAGGGACGGGTGAAGCTTTCTTT.

This clone occurred once. The chain combines TRBV30 with TRBJ1-2; possibly TRBD1 for D (5 bases). Per the germline V gene, CDR1 is GTSNPN and CDR2 is SVGIG (reference sequence). The CDR3 is made up of 13 amino acids. Trimming removed 3 bases at V and 5 bases at J, with 13 bases between. CDR3 loop: CAWRDRRAYGYTF. The CDR3 DNA sequence: TGTGCCTGGAGGGATCGCAGGGCTTATGGCTACACCTTC.

V usage is TRBV11-3 and J usage is TRBJ2-1, with 11 bases fitting TRBD2. Germline CDR1 SGHNT, CDR2 YENEEA. This CDR3 contains 15 residues. With V trimmed by 4 bases and J by 6 bases, 5 bases remained unmatched. The CDR3 loop reads CASSSPGTSGNEQFF. CDR3 DNA: TGTGCCAGCAGCTCTCCCGGGACTAGCGGCAATGAGCAGTTCTTC.

The CDR3: CASSLEGLSYNEQFF. In nucleotides, the CDR3 is TGTGCCAGCAGCTTGGAGGGACTGTCCTACAATGAGCAGTTCTTC. The J gene is TRBJ2-1, the V gene TRBV13, with D possibly being TRBD2 (6 bases). CDR3 length equals 15 residues. Germline V lookup: CDR1 PRHDT, CDR2 FYEKMQ (reference sequence). V was pared by 3 bases and J by 1 base, with 10 bases between.

DNA for the CDR3: TGTGCCAGTGGACAGGGGGCCTCCTACGAGCAGTACTTC. Its protein product is CASGQGASYEQYF. The chain joins TRBV6-5 to TRBJ2-7, with 11 nucleotides matching TRBD1. V lost 9 bases to trimming and J lost 0 bases; unmatched junction nucleotides: 1. The CDR3 totals 13 residues. CDR1 MNHEY and CDR2 SVGAGI come from the germline V gene.

The genes are TRBV7-9 and TRBJ2-3, with unresolved D. Germline CDR1 reads SEHNR; CDR2 reads FQNEAQ (reference sequence). The V and J ends lost 4 bases and 6 bases respectively, with 5 bases between them. The CDR3 is made up of 11 amino acids. This chain's CDR3 is CASSSPDTQYF. The DNA of the CDR3 is TGTGCCAGCAGCTCCCCGGATACGCAGTATTTT.

J is TRBJ1-2 and V is TRBV6-5; D remains unclear. This CDR3 region has 15 residues. Germline-derived CDR1 and CDR2 are MNHEY and SVGAGI. The V end was cut by 2 bases, the J end by 4 bases, with 14 bases between. CDR3 region: CASSYTQLGSYGYTF. The CDR3 DNA sequence: TGTGCCAGCAGTTACACCCAACTCGGGAGCTATGGCTACACCTTC.

The chain has TRBV6-4 and TRBJ1-1; D unresolved. V was shortened by 3 bases and J by 1 base, with 12 bases between the two germline ends. CDR3 length: 15 amino acids. CDR1 is MRHNA, CDR2 SNTAGT, per germline. CDR3 sequence reads: CASSEWAGGNTEAFF. CDR3 in DNA: TGTGCCAGCAGTGAGTGGGCCGGAGGGAACACTGAAGCTTTCTTT.

The gene calls are TRBV25-1 and TRBJ2-2; TRBD2 matches at 9 bases. Unmatched junction bases numbered 0, after V lost 4 bases and J lost 3 bases. Per the germline V gene, CDR1 is MGHDK and CDR2 is SYGVNS. The CDR3 is made up of 14 amino acids. CDR3 loop: CASSASGDTGELFF. The CDR3 DNA reads TGTGCCAGCAGTGCTAGCGGGGACACCGGGGAGCTGTTTTTT.

This chain uses TRBV18 with TRBJ1-6; a weak D match, TRBD1 (5 bases). The V end lost 0 bases, the J end lost 3 bases, and 9 bases lay between the germline ends. This CDR3 has 16 amino acids. The germline V gene has CDR1 KGHSH and CDR2 LQKENI. The CDR3 nucleotides are TGTGCCAGCTCACCACCGGGGGGTTTCTATAATTCACCCCTCCACTTT. Translated: CASSPPGGFYNSPLHF.

The chain combines TRBV5-1 with TRBJ2-1; TRBD2 aligns across 7 bases. CDR3 size: 15 residues. Germline V gives CDR1 SGHRS, CDR2 YFSETQ. Germline trimming cut 0 bases from V and 8 bases from J; bases unmatched to any gene: 8. The CDR3 is CASSLVLATVDEQFF. Written as DNA, the CDR3 is TGCGCCAGCAGCTTGGTACTAGCGACGGTGGATGAGCAGTTCTTC.

In its sample, this clone was seen a few times. This CDR3 is CASITLAGEYEQYF. Written as DNA, the CDR3 is TGTGCCAGCATCACACTAGCGGGAGAATACGAGCAGTACTTC. This chain connects TRBV2 to TRBJ2-7; TRBD2 aligns across 11 bases. V lost 7 bases and J lost 4; bases outside the gene matches: 6. The V gene's germline CDR1 is SNHLY and CDR2 FYNNEI. The CDR3 has 14 residues.

The V call is TRBV11-2, the J call TRBJ1-2, with 7 bases identical to TRBD1. In germline, CDR1 is SGHAT, CDR2 FQNNGV. The CDR3 covers 13 residues. V dropped 6 bases and J dropped 5; count of bases not matched to a gene: 6. The CDR3 spells CASSPGQLYGYTF. CDR3 bases: TGTGCCAGCAGTCCGGGACAGTTATATGGCTACACCTTC.

The V gene is TRBV5-4, the J gene TRBJ1-2; D is perhaps TRBD1 (6 bases). This CDR3 contains 13 residues. Germline V gene data show CDR1 as SGHNT and CDR2 as YYREEE (reference sequence). V lost 3 bases, J lost 8 bases, and 14 bases lay in between. The CDR3 DNA is TGTGCCAGCAGCTCCAGGGGTTCATTAGGCTACACCTTC. Translated, it gives CASSSRGSLGYTF.

V is TRBV6-5 and J is TRBJ2-5; D call uncertain. Germline V gene sequence: CDR1 MNHEY, CDR2 SVGAGI. Trimming removed 0 bases at V and 5 bases at J, with 10 bases between. The CDR3 is 14 amino acids. The chain's CDR3 is CASSYSRQKETQYF. In nucleotides, the CDR3 is TGTGCCAGCAGTTACTCGCGGCAAAAGGAGACCCAGTACTTC.

This chain joins TRBV7-9 and TRBJ2-7; TRBD1 agrees at 11 bases. The ends lost 5 bases at V and 5 bases at J; junction bases unmatched: 8. Germline V gene sequence: CDR1 SEHNR, CDR2 FQNEAQ (reference sequence). There are 15 residues in the CDR3. CDR3 DNA: TGTGCCAGCAGCGTCGCTGGGACAGGGGGGGACGAGCAGTACTTC. Its translation: CASSVAGTGGDEQYF. Using reference TRBV7-9 and TRBJ2-7 for the parts outside the CDR3, the full variable domain is DTGVSQNPRHKITKRGQNVTFRCDPISEHNRLYWYRQTLGQGPEFLTYFQNEAQLEKSRLLSDRFSAERPKGSFSTLEIQRTEQGDSAMYLCASSVAGTGGDEQYFGPGTRLTVT.

The chain uses TRBV6-5 and TRBJ2-5, with D maybe TRBD1 (6 bases). Germline-derived CDR1 and CDR2 are MNHEY and SVGAGI. The CDR3 has 15 residues. V lost 5 bases and J 5 bases, leaving 18 bases between the germline ends. CDR3 DNA: TGTGCCAGCAGTGCCCTCACAGGGCGGTACGAGACCCAGTACTTC. It yields the protein CASSALTGRYETQYF.

This clone was picked up many times. This sequence joins TRBV10-3 and TRBJ2-7; D perhaps matches TRBD2 (6 bases). V lost 4 bases and J lost 4, with 17 bases in between. This CDR3 comprises 15 residues. Germline CDR1 ENHRY, CDR2 SYGVKD. The CDR3 DNA sequence: TGTGCCATCAGTGTCCGGCAGGCGGAGGGGTACGAGCAGTACTTC. Amino acid sequence: CAISVRQAEGYEQYF.

This chain joins TRBV2 and TRBJ2-4, with 9 bases that match TRBD1. V trimming: 1 base; J trimming: 6 bases; junction bases outside the gene matches: 7. This CDR3 has 16 residues. The germline gives CDR1 SNHLY, CDR2 FYNNEI. CDR3 loop: CASSEGGQGSGNIQYF. The CDR3 nucleotides read TGTGCCAGCAGTGAAGGAGGACAGGGGAGCGGAAACATTCAGTACTTC.

The rearrangement joins TRBV5-1 to TRBJ2-7; 15 bases agree with TRBD2. J gave up 6 bases and V 0 bases, and 4 bases lay outside the gene matches. Germline CDR1 reads SGHRS; CDR2 reads YFSETQ. CDR3 length: 16 amino acids. This chain's CDR3 is CASSLVGLAGGREQYF. In nucleotides, the CDR3 is TGCGCCAGCAGCTTGGTGGGACTAGCGGGGGGTCGCGAGCAGTACTTC.

The chain has TRBV5-1 and TRBJ2-3, with 12 bases fitting TRBD2. With V trimmed by 4 bases and J by 0 bases, 6 bases remained unmatched. The CDR3 runs to 17 residues. The germline gives CDR1 SGHRS, CDR2 YFSETQ. CDR3: CASSTRGTSGSTDTQYF. Written as DNA, the CDR3 is TGCGCCAGCAGCACCCGGGGGACTAGCGGGAGCACAGATACGCAGTATTTT. Based on the CDR3 plus reference TRBV5-1 and TRBJ2-3, the full variable domain is KAGVTQTPRYLIKTRGQQVTLSCSPISGHRSVSWYQQTPGQGLQFLFEYFSETQRNKGNFPGRFSGRQFSNSRSEMNVSTLELGDSALYLCASSTRGTSGSTDTQYFGPGTRLTVL.

The chain has TRBV29-1 and TRBJ2-1, with D tentatively TRBD1 (6 bases). With 3 bases removed from V and 9 bases from J, the gap between germline ends came to 9 bases. Germline V gene sequence: CDR1 SQVTM, CDR2 ANQGSEA. The CDR3 covers 11 residues. In DNA, the CDR3 is TGCAGCGTTGACAGGGGCGGTGAGCAGTTCTTC. Translated: CSVDRGGEQFF.

As regards this clone: The sample carries other DNA sequences with the same CDR3. This chain connects TRBV6-1 to TRBJ2-7, with D perhaps matching TRBD1 (6 bases). The ends were cut back, 9 bases at V and 3 bases at J, with 18 bases in the middle. The CDR3 has 14 residues. Germline V gene lookup returns CDR1 MNHNS and CDR2 SASEGT. In nucleotides, the CDR3 is TGTGCCAGTAGCCTCACAGGGATTGACTACGAGCAGTACTTC. Translation gives CASSLTGIDYEQYF.

This clone appeared a single time. V gene TRBV29-1 combines with J gene TRBJ2-1, with 10 bases identical to TRBD2. CDR1 is SQVTM, CDR2 ANQGSEA, per germline. The ends lost 7 bases at V and 6 bases at J; junction bases unmatched: 6. The CDR3 spans 13 residues. The CDR3 DNA reads TGCAGCGCTAGGGGACTAGCGAGCAATGAGCAGTTCTTC. Protein: CSARGLASNEQFF.

This chain connects TRBV4-2 to TRBJ2-1, with 12 bases that match TRBD2. Germline values: CDR1 LGHNA, CDR2 YNFKEQ. The CDR3 contains 20 residues. The V segment lost 1 base and the J segment 2 bases; nucleotides outside the gene matches: 12. Written as DNA, the CDR3 is TGTGCCAGCAGCCAAGGGGTAGAGACTAGCGGGAGAATGACCTACAATGAGCAGTTCTTC. Protein product: CASSQGVETSGRMTYNEQFF.

This clone turned up a few times. This chain joins TRBV12-5 and TRBJ2-3, with 8 bases matching TRBD1. V dropped 0 bases and J dropped 2; count of bases not matched to a gene: 13. Germline V gene lookup returns CDR1 LGHNT and CDR2 FRNRAP. The CDR3 has 19 residues. The chain's CDR3 is CASGLVETGDVWSTDTQYF. CDR3 sequence (DNA): TGTGCTAGTGGTTTGGTAGAGACAGGGGATGTATGGTCCACAGATACGCAGTATTTT. The whole variable domain, remainder taken from reference TRBV12-5 and TRBJ2-3, is DARVTQTPRHKVTEMGQEVTMRCQPILGHNTVFWYRQTMMQGLELLAYFRNRAPLDDSGMPKDRFSAEMPDATLATLKIQPSEPRDSAVYFCASGLVETGDVWSTDTQYFGPGTRLTVL.